The rows below give T cell receptor beta chains drawn from one sample of a study of metastatic and nonmetastatic thyroid tumors. TCRdb recomputed clones from the PCR reads via MiXCR. The table shows tens of thousands of clones, with about 25% occurring only once. Sequenced input: blood. The receptors derive from a female donor with papillary thyroid cancer or a benign thyroid nodule (not recorded which). Some clones in this sample may be carry-over from other donors' samples. CDR3s include the opening cysteine and the closing phenylalanine or tryptophan. Fields, in order: J gene, V gene, CDR3 length, clone size, D gene, CDR3 DNA, CDR3 protein. D genes are given only for firm matches. Expanded clones get a size class; other rows say once, few or many, or leave the size out.

TRBJ2-7 | TRBV24-1 | 15 | medium-sized | - | TGTGCCACCAGTGATTTGCCTCAGGATTCCTACGAGCAGTACTTC | CATSDLPQDSYEQYF
TRBJ2-7 | TRBV30 | 12 | - | - | TGTGCCTGGGTTGGACATACGGGGGAGCAGTACTTC | CAWVGHTGEQYF
TRBJ1-1 | TRBV20-1 | 15 | - | - | TGCAGTGCTAGAGATCCATACAGGGAGAACACTGAAGCTTTCTTT | CSARDPYRENTEAFF
TRBJ2-1 | TRBV6-1 | 18 | - | TRBD1 | TGTGCCAGCAGTGATCTTTACAGGGGGCTCGCCTGCTACAATGAGCAGTTCTTC | CASSDLYRGLACYNEQFF
TRBJ1-5 | TRBV4-1 | 15 | many | - | TGCGCCAGCAGCCAAGTGCAGGGAAGAGTGCAGCCCCAGCATTTT | CASSQVQGRVQPQHF
TRBJ2-5 | TRBV7-9 | 13 | - | - | TGTGCCAGCAGCCCACTAAGGGAGCAGACCCAGTACTTC | CASSPLREQTQYF
TRBJ2-2 | TRBV7-6 | 15 | many | - | TGTGCCAGCAGCTCCCTGCTGGAACCCACCGGGGAGCTGTTTTTT | CASSSLLEPTGELFF
TRBJ2-5 | TRBV11-2 | 17 | - | TRBD1 | TGTGCCAGCAGCCCCCCGGGACAGGGGGTAGGGAGAGAGACCCAGTACTTC | CASSPPGQGVGRETQYF
TRBJ2-1 | TRBV19 | 13 | few | - | TGTGCCAGTAGTATAGGCCTGAACAATGAGCAGTTCTTC | CASSIGLNNEQFF
TRBJ2-2 | TRBV5-1 | 15 | many | - | TGCGCCAGCAGCTTTGGAGGCTCGAACGCCGGGGAGCTGTTTTTT | CASSFGGSNAGELFF
TRBJ2-6 | TRBV24-1 | 16 | many | - | TGTGCCACCAGTGATTTGAGCCCCTCTGGGGCCAACGTCCTGACTTTC | CATSDLSPSGANVLTF
TRBJ1-1 | TRBV7-8 | 15 | - | - | TGTGCCAGCAGCTTAGGAGGGGCGTTGAACACTGAAGCTTTCTTT | CASSLGGALNTEAFF
TRBJ2-3 | TRBV4-1 | 16 | few | TRBD2 | TGCGCCAGCAGCCAAGATAGGAGCGGGAGTCAGGATACGCAGTATTTT | CASSQDRSGSQDTQYF
TRBJ1-2 | TRBV30 | 12 | - | - | TGTGCCTGGAGTGCAGGGAACTATGGCTACACCTTC | CAWSAGNYGYTF
TRBJ2-5 | TRBV18 | 16 | many | - | TGTGCCAGCTCACCGAATACCGGGGCTGTAGGCGAGACCCAGTACTTC | CASSPNTGAVGETQYF
TRBJ2-3 | TRBV2 | 15 | many | - | TGTGCCAGCAGTCGAGACAGCACTAGCACAGATACGCAGTATTTT | CASSRDSTSTDTQYF
TRBJ2-7 | TRBV30 | 11 | - | - | TGTGCCTGGAGTGTGGACTACGAGCAGTACTTC | CAWSVDYEQYF
TRBJ2-2 | TRBV11-1 | 14 | many | - | TGTGCCAGCAGCCCCTCTCTAGGGTACGGGGAGCTGTTTTTT | CASSPSLGYGELFF
TRBJ1-1 | TRBV7-2 | 14 | - | - | TGTGCCAGCAGCTTAGAGGCCCGCTACACTGAAGCTTTCTTT | CASSLEARYTEAFF
TRBJ2-2 | TRBV24-1 | 15 | - | TRBD1 | TGTGCCACCCGTCCAACAGGGGAGTTCACCGGGGAGCTGTTTTTT | CATRPTGEFTGELFF
TRBJ2-2 | TRBV6-1 | 16 | few | TRBD1 | TGTGCCAGCACCTCAACGAGACAGGGCAACACCGGGGAGCTGTTTTTT | CASTSTRQGNTGELFF
TRBJ1-1 | TRBV6-1 | 13 | many | - | TGTGCCAGCAGCCCCCCCGGGAACACTGAAGCTTTCTTT | CASSPPGNTEAFF
TRBJ1-4 | TRBV5-6 | 13 | many | - | TGTGCCAGCAGCGCGCAGGGGAGAGAAAAACTGTTTTTT | CASSAQGREKLFF
TRBJ2-7 | TRBV7-8 | 15 | many | TRBD2 | TGTGCCAGCAGCTTTAGCGGGAGAGGGTCCTACGAGCAGTACTTC | CASSFSGRGSYEQYF
TRBJ2-6 | TRBV5-1 | 17 | many | - | TGCGCCAGCAGGGGAGGGGGTTCCCTCTCTGGGGCCAACGTCCTGACTTTC | CASRGGGSLSGANVLTF
TRBJ2-7 | TRBV7-8 | 12 | few | - | TGTGCCAGCAGCCCGGGTCAATATGATCAGTACTTC | CASSPGQYDQYF
TRBJ1-2 | TRBV28 | 13 | few | - | TGTGCCAGTAGTTTGACAGCCTTATATTGCTACACCTTC | CASSLTALYCYTF
TRBJ1-1 | TRBV15 | 13 | once | - | TGTGCCACCAGCTCCGACTTGAACACTGAAGCTTTCTTT | CATSSDLNTEAFF
TRBJ1-1 | TRBV6-1 | 16 | few | - | TGTGCCAGCAGTGAAGGTTTGGGGAGGGAAGGGACTGAAGCTTTCTTT | CASSEGLGREGTEAFF
TRBJ2-3 | TRBV2 | 16 | - | - | TGTGCCAGCAGTGAAGCGCTCGGGCAGGGGATAGATACGCAGTATTTT | CASSEALGQGIDTQYF
TRBJ1-2 | TRBV29-1 | 13 | many | - | TGCAGCGTTGAAGACGCGGGGCGCTATGGCTACACCTTC | CSVEDAGRYGYTF
TRBJ2-2 | TRBV6-1 | 14 | - | - | TGTGCCAGCAGTGAAATTGGTGACACCGGGGAGCTGTTTTTT | CASSEIGDTGELFF
TRBJ2-1 | TRBV28 | 16 | - | - | TGTGCCAGCACCGAACTCGAGGACAGCTCCTACAATGAGCAGTTCTTC | CASTELEDSSYNEQFF
TRBJ2-3 | TRBV19 | 14 | many | - | TGTGCCAGTACCCCACCCGGGGAGAGAGATACGCAGTATTTT | CASTPPGERDTQYF
TRBJ2-7 | TRBV6-4 | 14 | - | - | TGTGCCAGCAACATTGAGGACCCACCAGACGAGCAGTACTTC | CASNIEDPPDEQYF
TRBJ1-2 | TRBV28 | 14 | medium-sized | - | TGTGCCAGCAGTACAGGGAGTTCTAACTATGGCTACACCTTC | CASSTGSSNYGYTF
TRBJ1-1 | TRBV6-4 | 15 | - | - | TGTGCCAGCAGCCAACAGGAGGGAATGAAAACTGAAGCTTTCTTT | CASSQQEGMKTEAFF
TRBJ2-5 | TRBV30 | 15 | many | - | TGTGCCTGGAGTGTGGGGACACTGGGGATGGAGACCCAGTACTTC | CAWSVGTLGMETQYF
TRBJ1-4 | TRBV6-1 | 14 | many | TRBD1 | TGTGCCAGTGGACAGGGGACGACTAATGAAAAACTGTTTTTT | CASGQGTTNEKLFF
TRBJ1-2 | TRBV12-3/TRBV12-4 | 13 | - | - | TGTGCCAGCACCCTCCGACGGAGCTATGGCTACACCTTC | CASTLRRSYGYTF
TRBJ1-1 | TRBV28 | 14 | many | - | TGTGCCAGCAGTTTCCTAGGGTTGAACACTGAAGCTTTCTTT | CASSFLGLNTEAFF
TRBJ2-1 | TRBV28 | 17 | many | - | TGTGCCAGCAGTGCTCATCAAGGGGCAAGCTCCTACAATGAGCAGTTCTTC | CASSAHQGASSYNEQFF
TRBJ1-3 | TRBV18 | 16 | - | - | TGTGCCAGCTCACCACTCTCGGGGCAGGCTGGAAACACCATATATTTT | CASSPLSGQAGNTIYF
TRBJ2-7 | TRBV5-1 | 16 | - | - | TGCGCCAGCAGCTTCCTTTCGATTGAATATTCTTACGAGCAGTACTTC | CASSFLSIEYSYEQYF
TRBJ2-5 | TRBV27 | 13 | - | - | TGTGCCAGCAGTACGGGACCGCAAGAGACCCAGTACTTC | CASSTGPQETQYF
TRBJ2-1 | TRBV7-9 | 14 | many | - | TGTGCCAGCAGCTTAACGGGACTTGCCAATGAGCAGTTCTTC | CASSLTGLANEQFF
TRBJ1-2 | TRBV5-4 | 15 | many | - | TGTGCCAGCAGCTTGGAAGCTAGGGAACTATATGGCTACACCTTC | CASSLEARELYGYTF
TRBJ2-1 | TRBV20-1 | 18 | many | TRBD2 | TGCAGTGCGGACCAGGGGGAGGACGGGACTAGCGGAAACAATGAGCAGTTCTTC | CSADQGEDGTSGNNEQFF